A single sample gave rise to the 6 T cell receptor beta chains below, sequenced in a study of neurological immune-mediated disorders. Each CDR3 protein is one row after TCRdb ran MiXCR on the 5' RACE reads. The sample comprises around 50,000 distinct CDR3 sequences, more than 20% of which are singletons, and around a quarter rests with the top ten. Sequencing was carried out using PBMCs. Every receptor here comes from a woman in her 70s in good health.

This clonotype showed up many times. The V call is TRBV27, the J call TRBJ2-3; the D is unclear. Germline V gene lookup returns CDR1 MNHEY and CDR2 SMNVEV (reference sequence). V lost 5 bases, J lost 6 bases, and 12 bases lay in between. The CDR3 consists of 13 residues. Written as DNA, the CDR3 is TGTGCCAGCAGTCCCACCAGTGAGGATACGCAGTATTTT. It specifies CASSPTSEDTQYF.

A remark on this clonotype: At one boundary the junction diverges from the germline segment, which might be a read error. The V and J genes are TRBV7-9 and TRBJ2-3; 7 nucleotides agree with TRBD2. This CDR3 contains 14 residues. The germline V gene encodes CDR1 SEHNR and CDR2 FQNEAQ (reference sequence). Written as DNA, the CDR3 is TGTGCCAGTAGCTTAAGCGGGAACACAGATACGCAGTATTTT. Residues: CASSLSGNTDTQYF.

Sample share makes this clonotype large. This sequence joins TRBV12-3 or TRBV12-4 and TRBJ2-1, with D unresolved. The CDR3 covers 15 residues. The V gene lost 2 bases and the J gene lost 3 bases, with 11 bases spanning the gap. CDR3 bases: TGTGCCAGCAGTTTAACCATACAGATCTACAATGAGCAGTTCTTC. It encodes CASSLTIQIYNEQFF.

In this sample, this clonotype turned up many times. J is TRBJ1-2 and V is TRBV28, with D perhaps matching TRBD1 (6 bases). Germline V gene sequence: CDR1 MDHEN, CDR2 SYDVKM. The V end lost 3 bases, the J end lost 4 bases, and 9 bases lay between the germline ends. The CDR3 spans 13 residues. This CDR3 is CASSFRGAYGYTF. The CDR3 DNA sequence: TGTGCCAGCAGTTTTAGGGGGGCCTATGGCTACACCTTC.

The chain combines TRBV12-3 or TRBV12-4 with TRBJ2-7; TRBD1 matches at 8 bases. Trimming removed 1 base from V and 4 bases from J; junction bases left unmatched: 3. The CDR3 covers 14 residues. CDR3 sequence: CASSLVRGPYEQYV. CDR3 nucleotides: TGTGCCAGCAGTTTAGTCAGGGGGCCTTACGAGCAGTACGTC.

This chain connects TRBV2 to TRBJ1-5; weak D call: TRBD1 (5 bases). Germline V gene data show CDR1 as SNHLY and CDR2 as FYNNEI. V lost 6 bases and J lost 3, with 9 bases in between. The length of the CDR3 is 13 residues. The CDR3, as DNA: TGTGCCAGCAGGGGACTGCTCAATCAGCCCCAGCATTTT. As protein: CASRGLLNQPQHF.